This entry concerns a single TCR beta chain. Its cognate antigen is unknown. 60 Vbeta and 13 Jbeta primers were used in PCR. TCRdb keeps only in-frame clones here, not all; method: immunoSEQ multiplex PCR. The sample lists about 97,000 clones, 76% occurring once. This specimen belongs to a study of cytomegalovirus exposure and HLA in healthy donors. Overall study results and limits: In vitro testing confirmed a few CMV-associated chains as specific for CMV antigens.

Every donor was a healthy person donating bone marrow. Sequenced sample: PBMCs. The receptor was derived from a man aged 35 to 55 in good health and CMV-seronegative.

CDR3 residues: CASSSVTSGGYEQYV. The CDR3 bases are TGTGCCAGCAGTTCAGTGACTAGCGGGGGGTACGAGCAGTACGTC. This sequence joins TRBV28 and TRBJ2-7; 13 bases are a match to TRBD2. Germline trimming cut 4 bases from V and 4 bases from J; bases unmatched to any gene: 4. Germline loops: CDR1 MDHEN, CDR2 SYDVKM. The length of the CDR3 is 15 residues.